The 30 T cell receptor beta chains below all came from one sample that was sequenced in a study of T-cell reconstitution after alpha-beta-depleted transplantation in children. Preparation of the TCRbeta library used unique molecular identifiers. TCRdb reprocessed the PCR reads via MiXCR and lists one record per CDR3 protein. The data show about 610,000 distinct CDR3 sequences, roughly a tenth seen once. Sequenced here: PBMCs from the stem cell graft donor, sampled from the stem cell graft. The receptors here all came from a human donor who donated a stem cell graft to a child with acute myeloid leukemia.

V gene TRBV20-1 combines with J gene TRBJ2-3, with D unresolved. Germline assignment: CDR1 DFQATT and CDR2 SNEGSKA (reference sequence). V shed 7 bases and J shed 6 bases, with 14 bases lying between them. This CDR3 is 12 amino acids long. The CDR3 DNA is TGCAGTGTAGACTCCCGCGCGGATACGCAGTATTTT. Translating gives CSVDSRADTQYF.

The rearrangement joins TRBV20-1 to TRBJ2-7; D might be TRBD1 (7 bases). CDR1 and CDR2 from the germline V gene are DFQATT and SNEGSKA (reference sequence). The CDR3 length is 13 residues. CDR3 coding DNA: TGCGCCCTTCTTCCACCAGGGGGGCACGAGCAGTACTTC. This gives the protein CALLPPGGHEQYF.

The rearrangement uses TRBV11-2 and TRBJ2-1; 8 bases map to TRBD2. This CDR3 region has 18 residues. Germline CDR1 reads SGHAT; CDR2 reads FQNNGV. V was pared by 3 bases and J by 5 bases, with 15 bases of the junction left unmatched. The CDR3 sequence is CASSLKSPAGDVNNEQFF. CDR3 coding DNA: TGTGCCAGCAGCTTGAAATCTCCAGCGGGAGACGTGAACAATGAGCAGTTCTTC.

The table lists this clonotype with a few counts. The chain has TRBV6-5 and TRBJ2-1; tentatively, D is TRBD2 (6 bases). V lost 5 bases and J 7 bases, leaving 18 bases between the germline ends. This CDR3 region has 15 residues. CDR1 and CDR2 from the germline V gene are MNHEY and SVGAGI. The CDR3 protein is CASSTEGSGRNEQFF. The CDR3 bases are TGTGCCAGCAGTACCGAGGGAAGTGGGAGGAATGAGCAGTTCTTC.

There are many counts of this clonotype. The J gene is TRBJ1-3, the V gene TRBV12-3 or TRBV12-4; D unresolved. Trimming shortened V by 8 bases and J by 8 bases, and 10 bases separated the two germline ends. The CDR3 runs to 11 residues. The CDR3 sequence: CASGLGDTIYF. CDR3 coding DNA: TGTGCCAGCGGATTAGGAGACACCATATATTTT.

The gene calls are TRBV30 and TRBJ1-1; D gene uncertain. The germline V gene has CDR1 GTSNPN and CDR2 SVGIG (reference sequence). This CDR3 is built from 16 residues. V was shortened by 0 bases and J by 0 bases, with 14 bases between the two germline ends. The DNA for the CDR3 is TGTGCCTGGAGTGTAAGCCCCGTCAGAATGAACACTGAAGCTTTCTTT. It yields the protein CAWSVSPVRMNTEAFF. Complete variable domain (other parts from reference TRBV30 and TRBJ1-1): SQTIHQWPATLVQPVGSPLSLECTVEGTSNPNLYWYRQAAGRGLQLLFYSVGIGQISSEVPQNLSASRPQDRQFILSSKKLLLSDSGFYLCAWSVSPVRMNTEAFFGQGTRLTVV.

The CDR3 DNA reads as TGTGCCACCAGTGACCCCGGGCGACGGGAGCAGTTCTTC. This codes for CATSDPGRREQFF. The chain is built from TRBV24-1 and TRBJ2-1, with D unresolved. Trimming removed 4 bases at V and 10 bases at J, with 13 bases between. The germline V gene encodes CDR1 KGHDR and CDR2 SFDVKD. This CDR3 contains 13 residues.

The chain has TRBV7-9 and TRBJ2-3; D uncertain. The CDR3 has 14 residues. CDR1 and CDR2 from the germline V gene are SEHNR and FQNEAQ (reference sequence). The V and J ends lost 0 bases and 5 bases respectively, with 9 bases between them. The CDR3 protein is CASSLARPGDTQYF. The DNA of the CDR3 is TGTGCCAGCAGCTTAGCGAGGCCGGGAGATACGCAGTATTTT.

The CDR3 reads CASRRGGPVTGELFF. For the CDR3, the DNA is TGTGCCAGCAGGAGGGGGGGGCCGGTAACCGGGGAGCTGTTTTTT. The chain employs TRBV7-2 and TRBJ2-2; D may be TRBD2 (7 bases). V lost 6 bases and J 5 bases, leaving 16 bases between the germline ends. Per germline, CDR1 SGHTA and CDR2 FQGNSA. CDR3 size: 15 residues.

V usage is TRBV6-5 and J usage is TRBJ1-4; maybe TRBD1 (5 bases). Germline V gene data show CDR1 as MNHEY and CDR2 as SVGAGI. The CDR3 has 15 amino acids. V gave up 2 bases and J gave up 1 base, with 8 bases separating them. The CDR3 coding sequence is TGTGCCAGCAGTTACAGGGGTGTAACTAATGAAAAACTGTTTTTT. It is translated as CASSYRGVTNEKLFF.

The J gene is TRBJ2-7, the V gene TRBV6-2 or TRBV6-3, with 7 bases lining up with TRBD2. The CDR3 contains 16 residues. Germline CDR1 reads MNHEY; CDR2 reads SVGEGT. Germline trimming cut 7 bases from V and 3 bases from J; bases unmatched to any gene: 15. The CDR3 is CASTKIQGSGVYEQYF. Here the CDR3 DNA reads TGTGCCAGCACCAAAATCCAGGGAAGCGGGGTCTACGAGCAGTACTTC.

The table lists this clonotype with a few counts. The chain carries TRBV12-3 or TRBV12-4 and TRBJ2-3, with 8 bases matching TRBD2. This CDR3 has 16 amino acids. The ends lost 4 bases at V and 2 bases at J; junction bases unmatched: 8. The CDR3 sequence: CASSSRGTRTTDTQYF. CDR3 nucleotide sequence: TGTGCCAGCAGTTCTAGAGGGACTAGAACCACAGATACGCAGTATTTT.

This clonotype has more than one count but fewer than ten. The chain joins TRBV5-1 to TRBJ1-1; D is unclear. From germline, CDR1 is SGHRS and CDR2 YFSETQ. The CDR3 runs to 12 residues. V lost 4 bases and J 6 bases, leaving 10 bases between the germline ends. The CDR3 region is CASSEVGAEAFF. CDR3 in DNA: TGCGCCAGCAGCGAAGTCGGGGCTGAAGCTTTCTTT.

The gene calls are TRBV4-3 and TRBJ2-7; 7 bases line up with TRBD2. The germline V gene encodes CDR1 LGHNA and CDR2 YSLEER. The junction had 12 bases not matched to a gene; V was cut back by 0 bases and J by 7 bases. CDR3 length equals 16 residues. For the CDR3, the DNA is TGCGCCAGCAGCCAAGATCGCATGTCTAGCGGTCTGGAGCAGTACTTC. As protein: CASSQDRMSSGLEQYF.

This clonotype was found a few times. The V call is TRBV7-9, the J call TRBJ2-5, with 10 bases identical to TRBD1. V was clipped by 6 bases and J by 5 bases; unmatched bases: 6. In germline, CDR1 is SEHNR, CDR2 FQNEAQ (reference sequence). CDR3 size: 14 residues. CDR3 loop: CASSLTGGMETQYF. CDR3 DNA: TGTGCCAGCAGTTTGACAGGGGGCATGGAGACCCAGTACTTC.

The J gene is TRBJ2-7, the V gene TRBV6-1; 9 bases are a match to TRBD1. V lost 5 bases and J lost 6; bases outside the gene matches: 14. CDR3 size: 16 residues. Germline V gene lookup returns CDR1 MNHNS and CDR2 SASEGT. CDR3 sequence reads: CASSRTGTGFFGEQYF. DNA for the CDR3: TGTGCCAGCAGTCGGACCGGGACAGGGTTTTTTGGCGAGCAGTACTTC.

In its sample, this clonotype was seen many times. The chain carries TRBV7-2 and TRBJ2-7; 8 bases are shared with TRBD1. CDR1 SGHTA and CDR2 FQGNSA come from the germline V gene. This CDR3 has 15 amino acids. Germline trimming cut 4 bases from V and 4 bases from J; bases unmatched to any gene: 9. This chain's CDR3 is CASSSRQGNRYEQYF. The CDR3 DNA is TGTGCCAGCAGCTCCCGACAGGGGAATCGATACGAGCAGTACTTC.

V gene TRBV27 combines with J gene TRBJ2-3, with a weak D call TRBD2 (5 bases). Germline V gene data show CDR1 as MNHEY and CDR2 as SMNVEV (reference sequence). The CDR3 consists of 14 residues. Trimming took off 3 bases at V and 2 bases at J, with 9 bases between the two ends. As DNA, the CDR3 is TGTGCCAGCAGTTTGAGGGAAAACACAGATACGCAGTATTTT. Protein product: CASSLRENTDTQYF.

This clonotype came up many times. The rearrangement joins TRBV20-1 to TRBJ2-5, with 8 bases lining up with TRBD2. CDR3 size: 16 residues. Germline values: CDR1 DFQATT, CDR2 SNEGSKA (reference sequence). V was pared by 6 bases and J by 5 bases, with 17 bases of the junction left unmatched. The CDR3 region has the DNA TGCAGTGCCAAAACACCAGGACTAGCAAGATACGAGACCCAGTACTTC. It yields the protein CSAKTPGLARYETQYF.

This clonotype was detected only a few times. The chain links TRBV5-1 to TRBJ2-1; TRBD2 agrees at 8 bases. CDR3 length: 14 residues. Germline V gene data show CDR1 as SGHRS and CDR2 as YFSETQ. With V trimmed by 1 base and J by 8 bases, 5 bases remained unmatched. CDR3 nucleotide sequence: TGCGCCAGCAGCTTGAGGACTAGCTCTGATGAGCAGTTCTTC. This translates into CASSLRTSSDEQFF.

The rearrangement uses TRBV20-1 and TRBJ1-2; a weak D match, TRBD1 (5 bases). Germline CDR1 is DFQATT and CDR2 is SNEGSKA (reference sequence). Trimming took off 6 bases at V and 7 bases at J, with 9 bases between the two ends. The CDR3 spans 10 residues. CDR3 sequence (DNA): TGCAGTGCCACGACAGTTGGCTACACCTTC. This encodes CSATTVGYTF.

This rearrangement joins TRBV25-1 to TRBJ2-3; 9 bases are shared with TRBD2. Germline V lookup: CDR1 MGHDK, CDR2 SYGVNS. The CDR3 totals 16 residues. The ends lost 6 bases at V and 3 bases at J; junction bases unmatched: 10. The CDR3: CASRGRSGSGTDTQYF. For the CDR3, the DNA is TGTGCCAGCAGGGGTCGTAGCGGGAGCGGGACAGATACGCAGTATTTT.

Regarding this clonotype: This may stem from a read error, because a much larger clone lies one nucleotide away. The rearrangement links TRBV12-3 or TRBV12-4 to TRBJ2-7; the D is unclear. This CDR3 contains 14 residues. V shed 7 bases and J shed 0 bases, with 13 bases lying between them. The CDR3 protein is CASTVDGPSYEQYF. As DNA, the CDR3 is TGTGCCAGCACCGTCGACGGACCCTCCTACGAGCAGTACTTC.

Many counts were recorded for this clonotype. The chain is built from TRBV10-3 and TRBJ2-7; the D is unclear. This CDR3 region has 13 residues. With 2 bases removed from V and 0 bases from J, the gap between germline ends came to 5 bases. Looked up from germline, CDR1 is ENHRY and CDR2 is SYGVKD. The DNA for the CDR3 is TGTGCCATCAGTGAGACTTCCTCCTACGAGCAGTACTTC. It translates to CAISETSSYEQYF.

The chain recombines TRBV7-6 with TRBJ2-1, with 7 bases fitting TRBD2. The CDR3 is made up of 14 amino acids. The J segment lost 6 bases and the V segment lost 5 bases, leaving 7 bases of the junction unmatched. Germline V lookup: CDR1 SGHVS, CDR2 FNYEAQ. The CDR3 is CASSVLGRGNEQFF. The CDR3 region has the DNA TGTGCCAGCAGCGTCCTAGGGAGGGGCAATGAGCAGTTCTTC. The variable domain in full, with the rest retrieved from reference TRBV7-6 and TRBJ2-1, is GAGVSQSPRYKVTKRGQDVALRCDPISGHVSLYWYRQALGQGPEFLTYFNYEAQQDKSGLPNDRFSAERPEGSISTLTIQRTEQRDSAMYRCASSVLGRGNEQFFGPGTRLTVL.

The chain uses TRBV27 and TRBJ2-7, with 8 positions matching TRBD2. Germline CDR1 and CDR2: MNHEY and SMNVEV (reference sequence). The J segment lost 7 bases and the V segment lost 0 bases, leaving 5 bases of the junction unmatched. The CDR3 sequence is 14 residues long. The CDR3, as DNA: TGTGCCAGCAGTTTATCCCGACTAGCGTGGGAGCAGTACTTC. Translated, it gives CASSLSRLAWEQYF.

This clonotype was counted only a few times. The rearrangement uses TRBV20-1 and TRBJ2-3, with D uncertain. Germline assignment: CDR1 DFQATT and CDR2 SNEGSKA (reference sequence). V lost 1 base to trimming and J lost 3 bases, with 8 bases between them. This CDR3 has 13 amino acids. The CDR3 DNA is TGCAGTGCTAGAGTACGGGCGACAGATACGCAGTATTTT. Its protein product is CSARVRATDTQYF.

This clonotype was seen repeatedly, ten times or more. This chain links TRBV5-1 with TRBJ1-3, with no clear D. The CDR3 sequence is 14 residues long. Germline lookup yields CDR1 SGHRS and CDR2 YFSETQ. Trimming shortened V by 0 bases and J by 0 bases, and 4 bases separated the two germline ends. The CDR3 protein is CASSLGTSGNTIYF. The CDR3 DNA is TGCGCCAGCAGCTTGGGGACCTCTGGAAACACCATATATTTT.

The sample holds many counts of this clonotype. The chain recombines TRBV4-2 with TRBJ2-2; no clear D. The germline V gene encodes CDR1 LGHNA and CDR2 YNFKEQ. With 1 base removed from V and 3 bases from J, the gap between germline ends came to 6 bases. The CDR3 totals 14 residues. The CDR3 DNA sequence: TGTGCCAGCAGCCAAGCAAAGTACACCGGGGAGCTGTTTTTT. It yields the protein CASSQAKYTGELFF.

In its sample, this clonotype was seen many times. The CDR3: CASNTGGRDEAFF. The CDR3 coding sequence is TGTGCCAGTAACACAGGGGGTCGGGATGAAGCTTTCTTT. This chain links TRBV2 with TRBJ1-1; TRBD1 aligns across 8 bases. This CDR3 is built from 13 residues. Germline CDR1 is SNHLY and CDR2 is FYNNEI. V trimming: 9 bases; J trimming: 7 bases; junction bases outside the gene matches: 10.